This T cell receptor (beta chain) derives from a study of identical twins. Findings and caveats of the study: Within cord blood, abundant beta clonotypes carried fewer insertions, but memory repertoires showed no such trend.

This CDR3 has 19 residues. The V gene end was trimmed by 0 bases and the J gene end by 0 bases; junction bases not matched to a gene: 10. Germline CDR1 and CDR2: DFQATT and SNEGSKA (reference sequence). Remarks on this clonotype: Its antigen is still unknown.

In every case, the donor was a healthy Caucasian. TCRdb reanalysed the 5' RACE reads using MiXCR and keeps one entry per CDR3 protein. The sample has over 600,000 distinct CDR3 sequences, 21% seen once. The data were also submitted as part of a second study, on T cells expressing NK-cell markers. That paper adds: In sorted CD3+CD56+NKG2C+, CD3+CD56+NKG2C- and CD3+CD56-NKG2C+ T cells, TCR beta repertoires were obtained.

This receptor was obtained from a young woman in good health. Sequenced sample: PBMCs. This chain joins TRBV20-1 and TRBJ2-1; TRBD1 aligns across 11 bases. CDR3: CSARESGQGARISYNEQFF. The DNA of the CDR3 is TGCAGTGCTAGAGAGTCCGGACAGGGGGCCCGCATCTCCTACAATGAGCAGTTCTTC.